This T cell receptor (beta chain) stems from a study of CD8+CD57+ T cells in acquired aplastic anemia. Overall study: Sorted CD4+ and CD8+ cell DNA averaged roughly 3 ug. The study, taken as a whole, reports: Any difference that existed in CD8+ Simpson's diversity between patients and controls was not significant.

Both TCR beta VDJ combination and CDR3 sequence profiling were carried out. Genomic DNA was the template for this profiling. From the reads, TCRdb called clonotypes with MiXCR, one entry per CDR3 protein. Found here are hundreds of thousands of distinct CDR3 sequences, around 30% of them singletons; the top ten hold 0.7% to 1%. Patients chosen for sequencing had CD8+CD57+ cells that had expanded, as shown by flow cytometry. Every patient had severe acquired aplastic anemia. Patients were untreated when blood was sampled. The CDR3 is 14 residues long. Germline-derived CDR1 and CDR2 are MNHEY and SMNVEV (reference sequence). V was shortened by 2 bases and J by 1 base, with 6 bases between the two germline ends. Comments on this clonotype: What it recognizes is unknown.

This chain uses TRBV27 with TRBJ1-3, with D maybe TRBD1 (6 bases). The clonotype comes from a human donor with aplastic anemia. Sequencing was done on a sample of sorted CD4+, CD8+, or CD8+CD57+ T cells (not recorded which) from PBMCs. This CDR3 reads CASSLGQSGNTIYF. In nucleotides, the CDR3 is TGTGCCAGCAGTTTAGGACAGTCTGGAAACACCATATATTTT.